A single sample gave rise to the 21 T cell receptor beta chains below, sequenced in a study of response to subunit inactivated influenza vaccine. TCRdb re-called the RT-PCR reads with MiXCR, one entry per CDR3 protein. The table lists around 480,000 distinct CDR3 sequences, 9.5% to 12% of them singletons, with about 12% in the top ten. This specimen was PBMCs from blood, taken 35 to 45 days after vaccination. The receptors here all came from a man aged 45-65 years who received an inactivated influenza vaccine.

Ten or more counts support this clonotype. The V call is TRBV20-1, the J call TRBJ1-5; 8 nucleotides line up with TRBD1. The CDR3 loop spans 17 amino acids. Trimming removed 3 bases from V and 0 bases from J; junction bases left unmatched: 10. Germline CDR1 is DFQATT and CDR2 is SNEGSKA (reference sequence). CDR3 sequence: CSASRDRSLYSNQPQHF. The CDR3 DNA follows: TGCAGTGCTAGCCGGGACAGGAGTTTATATAGCAATCAGCCCCAGCATTTT.

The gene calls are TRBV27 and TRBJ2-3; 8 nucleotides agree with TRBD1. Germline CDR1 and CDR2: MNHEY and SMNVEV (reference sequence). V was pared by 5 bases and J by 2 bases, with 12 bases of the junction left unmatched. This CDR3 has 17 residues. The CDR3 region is CASSPLQGGIPTDTQYF. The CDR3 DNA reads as TGTGCCAGCAGTCCTTTACAGGGGGGCATCCCCACAGATACGCAGTATTTT.

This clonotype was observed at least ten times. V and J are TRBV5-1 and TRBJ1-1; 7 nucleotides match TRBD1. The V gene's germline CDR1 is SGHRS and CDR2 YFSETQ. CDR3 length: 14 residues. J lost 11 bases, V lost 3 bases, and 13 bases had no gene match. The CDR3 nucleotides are TGCGCCAGCAGCTACTCCTCGGGACAGCGGGACGCTTTCTTT. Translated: CASSYSSGQRDAFF.

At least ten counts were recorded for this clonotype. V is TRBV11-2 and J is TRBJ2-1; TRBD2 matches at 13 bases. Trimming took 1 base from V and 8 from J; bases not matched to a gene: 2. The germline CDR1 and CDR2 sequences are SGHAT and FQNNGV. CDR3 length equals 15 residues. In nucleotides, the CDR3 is TGTGCCAGCAGCTTAGGGACTAGCGGGGGACATGAGCAGTTCTTC. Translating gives CASSLGTSGGHEQFF.

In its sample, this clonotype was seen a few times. CDR3 sequence (DNA): TGTGCCAGCAGTTACGGGGCGGGAGGAGAGACCCAGTACTTC. Its protein product is CASSYGAGGETQYF. The V gene is TRBV6-5, the J gene TRBJ2-5; the match to TRBD2 covers 8 bases. From germline, CDR1 is MNHEY and CDR2 SVGAGI. The CDR3 extends over 14 amino acids. Trimming at V came to 2 bases and at J to 4 bases, leaving 3 bases not matched to a gene.

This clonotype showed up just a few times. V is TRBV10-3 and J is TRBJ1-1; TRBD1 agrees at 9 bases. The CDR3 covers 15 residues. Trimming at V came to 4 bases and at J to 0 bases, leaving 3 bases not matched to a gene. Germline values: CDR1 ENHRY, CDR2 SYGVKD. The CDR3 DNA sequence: TGTGCCATCAGTGTGGACAGGGGATTGAACACTGAAGCTTTCTTT. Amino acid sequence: CAISVDRGLNTEAFF.

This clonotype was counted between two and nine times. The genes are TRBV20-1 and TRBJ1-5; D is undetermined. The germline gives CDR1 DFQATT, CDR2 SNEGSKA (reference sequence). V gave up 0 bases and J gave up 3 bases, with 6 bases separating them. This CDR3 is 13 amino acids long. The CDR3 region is CSARDKSNQPQHF. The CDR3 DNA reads TGCAGTGCTAGAGATAAGTCCAATCAGCCCCAGCATTTT.

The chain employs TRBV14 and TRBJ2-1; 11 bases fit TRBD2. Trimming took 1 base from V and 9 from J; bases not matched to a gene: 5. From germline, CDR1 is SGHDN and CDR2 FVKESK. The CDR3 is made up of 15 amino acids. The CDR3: CASSQGAGTSGEQFF. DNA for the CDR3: TGTGCCAGCAGCCAAGGGGCCGGGACTAGCGGTGAGCAGTTCTTC. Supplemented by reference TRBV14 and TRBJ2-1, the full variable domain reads EAGVTQFPSHSVIEKGQTVTLRCDPISGHDNLYWYRRVMGKEIKFLLHFVKESKQDESGMPNNRFLAERTGGTYSTLKVQPAELEDSGVYFCASSQGAGTSGEQFFGPGTRLTVL.

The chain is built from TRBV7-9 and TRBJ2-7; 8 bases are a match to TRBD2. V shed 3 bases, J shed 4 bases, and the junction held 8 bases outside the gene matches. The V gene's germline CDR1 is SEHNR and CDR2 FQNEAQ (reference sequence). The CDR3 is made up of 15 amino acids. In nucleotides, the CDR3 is TGTGCCAGCAGCTTTGGGACTAGTTCGCGGTACGAGCAGTACTTC. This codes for CASSFGTSSRYEQYF. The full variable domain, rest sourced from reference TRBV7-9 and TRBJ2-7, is DTGVSQNPRHKITKRGQNVTFRCDPISEHNRLYWYRQTLGQGPEFLTYFQNEAQLEKSRLLSDRFSAERPKGSFSTLEIQRTEQGDSAMYLCASSFGTSSRYEQYFGPGTRLTVT.

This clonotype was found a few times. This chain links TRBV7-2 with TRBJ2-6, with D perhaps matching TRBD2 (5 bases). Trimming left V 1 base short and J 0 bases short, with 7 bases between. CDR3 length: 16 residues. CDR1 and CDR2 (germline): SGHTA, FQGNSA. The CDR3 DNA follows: TGTGCCAGCAGCTTAGTGAGGGACTCTGGGGCCAACGTCCTGACTTTC. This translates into CASSLVRDSGANVLTF.

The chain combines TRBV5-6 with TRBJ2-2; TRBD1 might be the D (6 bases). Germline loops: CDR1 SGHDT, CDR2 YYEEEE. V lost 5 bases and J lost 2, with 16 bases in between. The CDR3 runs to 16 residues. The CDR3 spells CASSSRGTRNTGELFF. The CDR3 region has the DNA TGTGCCAGCAGTAGCAGAGGGACAAGAAACACCGGGGAGCTGTTTTTT. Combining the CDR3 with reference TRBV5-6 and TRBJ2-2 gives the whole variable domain DAGVTQSPTHLIKTRGQQVTLRCSPKSGHDTVSWYQQALGQGPQFIFQYYEEEERQRGNFPDRFSGHQFPNYSSELNVNALLLGDSALYLCASSSRGTRNTGELFFGEGSRLTVL.

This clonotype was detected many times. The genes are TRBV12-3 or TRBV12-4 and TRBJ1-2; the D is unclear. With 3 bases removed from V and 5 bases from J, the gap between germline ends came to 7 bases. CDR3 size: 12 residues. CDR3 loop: CASSFPGYGYTF. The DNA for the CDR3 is TGTGCCAGCAGTTTTCCAGGATATGGCTACACCTTC.

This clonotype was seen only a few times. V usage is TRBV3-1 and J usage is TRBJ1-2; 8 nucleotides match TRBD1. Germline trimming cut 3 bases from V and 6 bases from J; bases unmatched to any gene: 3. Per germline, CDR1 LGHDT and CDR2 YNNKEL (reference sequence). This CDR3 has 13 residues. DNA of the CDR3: TGTGCCAGCAGCCAGTCGACAGGGGATGGCTACACCTTC. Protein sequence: CASSQSTGDGYTF.

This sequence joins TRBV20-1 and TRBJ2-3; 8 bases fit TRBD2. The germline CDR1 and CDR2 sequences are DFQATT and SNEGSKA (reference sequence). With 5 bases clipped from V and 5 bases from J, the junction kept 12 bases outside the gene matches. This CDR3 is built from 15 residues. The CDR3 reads CSAAPPAGAGDTQYF. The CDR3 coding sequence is TGCAGTGCTGCCCCCCCAGCGGGGGCGGGAGATACGCAGTATTTT.

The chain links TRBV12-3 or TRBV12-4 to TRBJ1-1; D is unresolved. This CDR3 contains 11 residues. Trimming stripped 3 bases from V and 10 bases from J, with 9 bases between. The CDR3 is CASSFVVGAFF. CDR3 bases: TGTGCCAGCAGTTTTGTGGTAGGAGCTTTCTTT.

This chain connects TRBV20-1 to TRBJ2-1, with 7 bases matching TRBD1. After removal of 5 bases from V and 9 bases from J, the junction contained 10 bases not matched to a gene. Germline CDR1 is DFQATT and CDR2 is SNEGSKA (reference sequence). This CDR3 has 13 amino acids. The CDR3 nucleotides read TGCAGTGCTTTCTCGACAGGGAGCACTGAGCAGTTCTTC. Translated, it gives CSAFSTGSTEQFF.

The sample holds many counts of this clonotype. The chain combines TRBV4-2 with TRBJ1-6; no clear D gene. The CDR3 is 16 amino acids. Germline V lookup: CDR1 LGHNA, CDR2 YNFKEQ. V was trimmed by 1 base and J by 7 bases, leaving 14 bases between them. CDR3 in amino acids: CASSQVFGRGNSPLHF. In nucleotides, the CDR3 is TGTGCCAGCAGCCAAGTGTTCGGCCGCGGAAATTCACCCCTCCACTTT.

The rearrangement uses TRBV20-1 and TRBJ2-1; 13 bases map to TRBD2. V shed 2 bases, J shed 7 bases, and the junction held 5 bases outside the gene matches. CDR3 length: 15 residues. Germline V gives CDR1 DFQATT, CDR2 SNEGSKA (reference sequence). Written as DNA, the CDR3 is TGCAGTGCTAGAAAACTAGCGGGAGGGACGAATGAGCAGTTCTTC. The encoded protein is CSARKLAGGTNEQFF.

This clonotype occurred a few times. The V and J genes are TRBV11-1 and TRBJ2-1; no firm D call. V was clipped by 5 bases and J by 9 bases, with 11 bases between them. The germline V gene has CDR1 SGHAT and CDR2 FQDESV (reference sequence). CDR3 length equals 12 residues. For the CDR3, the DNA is TGTGCCAGCAGCCGGCCGGGTGGTGAGCAGTTCTTC. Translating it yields CASSRPGGEQFF.

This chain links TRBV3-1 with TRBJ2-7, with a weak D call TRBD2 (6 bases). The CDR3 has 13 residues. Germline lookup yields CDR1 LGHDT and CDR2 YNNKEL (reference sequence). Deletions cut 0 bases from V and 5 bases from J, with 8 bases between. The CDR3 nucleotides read TGTGCCAGCAGCCAAGATTGGGAGGACGAGCAGTACTTC. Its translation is CASSQDWEDEQYF.

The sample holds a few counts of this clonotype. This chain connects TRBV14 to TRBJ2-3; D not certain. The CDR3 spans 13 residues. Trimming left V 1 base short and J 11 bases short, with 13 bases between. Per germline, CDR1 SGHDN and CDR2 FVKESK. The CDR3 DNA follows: TGTGCCAGCAGCCAAGCCCCTCCTTTCGGGCAGTATTTT. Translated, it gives CASSQAPPFGQYF.